Sequencing of this T cell receptor (beta chain) was carried out in a study of T-cell memory formation after mild COVID-19. Whole-study findings and limits: There were some responding clones in pre-infection memory, which suggested that cross-reactive memory had joined. Contracting CD8+ clones were enriched in EMRA, CD4+ mainly in CM and EM.

In this sample, this clonotype turned up many times. Its antigen is unidentified. CDR3 size: 12 residues. Trimming left V 3 bases short and J 12 bases short, with 12 bases between. Germline CDR1 is SGHAT and CDR2 is FQNNGV. The TCR alpha and TCR beta cDNA libraries, bearing sample barcodes and UMIs, were generated by 5'RACE using constant-segment primers. TCRdb ran MiXCR on the 5' RACE reads and lists one entry per CDR3 protein. Of 200,000 to 300,000 distinct CDR3 sequences listed, 15% were seen once; the top ten hold over 2%. This chain uses TRBV11-2 with TRBJ2-1; D gene unclear. The source is an adult woman who had mild COVID-19 (a few samples of this study predate the infection). Cell type and time point are not known. Sequencing was performed on PBMCs or a T cell subset sorted from them (not recorded which). The CDR3: CASSLNSGGQFF. The CDR3 nucleotides read TGTGCCAGCAGCTTGAATTCGGGTGGGCAGTTCTTC.